This T cell receptor (beta chain) was captured in a study of blood T cells in healthy people across ages (dated by TCRdb to 2013 to 2016). Broadly, across the study: In model experiments, roughly one uniquely barcoded TCR beta cDNA molecule per two T cells was captured by template switching. To track age-related changes in TCR beta repertoire diversity, the study relied on deep sequencing normalized with unique cDNA molecular identifiers. Four age groups were formed from the donors: young (average 16 years), middle-aged (approximately 39), aged (under 70) and long-lived (roughly 88). To avoid experimental bias, donors of different ages were randomly spread across the sequencing lanes. For two donors (one aged 18 to 29 and one aged 80 or older), the study analyzed two additional independent replicas of 1 million unique cDNA reads from the same blood draw. Points the paper makes about the study in general: Donor CMV infection status was unknown, potentially confounding age-related changes in expanded clonotypes. Estimates of total diversity based on one million sequenced T cells were considered lower bounds and underestimates. Compared with the aged group, more naive CD4+ T cells, fewer expanded clones and increased TCR diversity were shown by the long-lived group, suggesting age selection. A strong correlation was found between observed TCR beta diversity and the percentage of naive T cells measured by flow cytometry. As age increased, observed TCR beta diversity per million T cells dropped in a roughly linear way, and a significant reduction was already evident by age 40. Since profiling was done on bulk unsorted PBMCs, naive and antigen-experienced compartments could not be conclusively compared.

Systemically healthy Caucasian individuals from Russia, 39 in total and aged roughly 6 to 100 years, were included as donors. Roughly 10 milliliters of peripheral blood were drawn from each donor into EDTA-treated Vacutainer tubes. PBMCs were isolated by Ficoll-Paque density-gradient centrifugation, with at least 6.5 million obtained per sample. Total RNA, at least 6 micrograms per sample, was extracted from PBMCs with Trizol reagent. The percentages of naive CD45RAhigh/CD27high T cells were determined by flow cytometry on a PBMC aliquot from every donor. The method was 5' RACE. Sequenced using an Illumina HiSeq 2500. A second PCR of roughly 7 to 12 cycles was run with a J-beta primer mix and a sample-barcoded 5' primer. Each TCR beta cDNA molecule received a unique molecular identifier from a template-switch 5' adaptor carrying 12 random nucleotides. Each sample yielded at least 2.5 million CDR3-containing paired-end reads. First-strand cDNA synthesis was performed from all RNA using the Mint cDNA synthesis kit, with priming by a TRBC-specific oligonucleotide. After uracil-DNA glycosylase treatment, a first 18-cycle PCR used universal primers M1SS and BC2_uni_R on all cDNA. For the original study's pipeline: For normalization, 1 million high-quality reads were randomly selected from each sample, with every read carrying a distinct molecular identifier. Instead of being binned into consensus sequences, reads that shared molecular identifiers were thrown out. MiTCR, with a Q25 quality threshold and the strictest error-elimination algorithm, was used for CDR3 identification, clonotype clustering and error correction. Lower-bound total TCR beta diversity was estimated with a nonparametric unseen species model using Euler transformation. In TCRdb, the public reads were trimmed at Q25 with fastp and aligned with MiXCR, with productive beta chains retained. Identical CDR3 proteins give one entry, which carries the most common genes and DNA. The V and J calls were not made by the authors but by TCRdb's processing. This sample holds a few hundred thousand distinct CDR3 sequences; 25% to 30% were observed only once. Of the sample, around 30% falls within the top ten clones.

Of note for this clonotype: It lacks a known antigen. No much larger clone exists at a distance of one base, and base qualities are not known.

This clonotype was obtained from a woman aged 70-85 years in good health. The sequenced sample consisted of blood.

The nucleotides read TGTGCCAGCATTCCCTGGGGGTCAGGAGGCTACACCTTC. Its protein is CASIPWGSGGYTF. The rearrangement joined TRBV6-6 to TRBJ1-2, with TRBD1 tentatively as D gene (5 bases match). The germline V gene (reference sequence) gives CDR1 as MNHNY and CDR2 as SVGAGI. V and J are truncated by 7 bases and 8 bases respectively, leaving an intervening sequence of 17 bases. Reading from cysteine to phenylalanine, the CDR3 counts 13 amino acids. Left in the record is the CDR3 DNA by itself, 39 bases read in frame from the first base.